One sample yielded the 31 T cell receptor beta chains listed below, sequenced in a study of shared clonotypes between healthy human individuals (dated by TCRdb to the early 2020s). The library came from the immunoSEQ multiplex PCR assay. TCRdb stores this immuneACCESS table with in-frame sequences only. Part of the clones is absent; in the studies checked, under half of the shortfall reflects unresolved V genes, and no reason is known for the rest. Within this sample are 180,000 or so clones, with approximately 92% of them counted one time only. Of the sample, 0.067% is held by the ten largest clones. The specimen was naive CD4+ T cells sorted from blood. Taken with the paper, the label for cell subset or site translates to: CD45RA+ positively selected. Receptors originate from a woman aged 25 to 39 in good health.

This chain joins TRBV18 and TRBJ1-1, with D possibly matching TRBD1 (5 bases). The V gene lost 6 bases and the J gene lost 1 base, with 18 bases spanning the gap. The V gene's germline CDR1 is KGHSH and CDR2 LQKENI. The CDR3 spans 16 residues. The CDR3 DNA reads as TGTGCCAGCTCTCCCTACCAGGTCGGGGGGAACACTGAAGCTTTCTTT. This sequence encodes CASSPYQVGGNTEAFF.

V gene TRBV6-5 combines with J gene TRBJ2-5, with D perhaps assigned TRBD1 or TRBD2 (6 bases each). The J call may be faulty, since TRBJ2-7 better matches the DNA end. The length of the CDR3 is 14 residues. Germline-derived CDR1 and CDR2 are MNHEY and SVGAGI. The CDR3 protein is CASSYYGGSGEQYF. The CDR3 DNA reads as TGTGCCAGCAGTTACTACGGGGGCTCCGGCGAGCAGTACTTC.

This chain connects TRBV25-1 to TRBJ2-7; D gene uncertain. The CDR3 contains 12 residues. V was trimmed by 10 bases and J by 2 bases, leaving 12 bases between them. The germline V gene has CDR1 MGHDK and CDR2 SYGVNS. The CDR3 DNA sequence: TGTGCCACCATGACGCGTGCCTACGAGCAGTACTTC. Translating it yields CATMTRAYEQYF.

This sequence joins TRBV5-1 and TRBJ2-3; D is unclear. V lost 2 bases and J lost 1, with 8 bases in between. Per the germline V gene, CDR1 is SGHRS and CDR2 is YFSETQ. The CDR3 has 14 amino acids. The CDR3 here is CASSLTLGTDTQYF. CDR3 sequence (DNA): TGCGCCAGCAGCTTAACCTTGGGCACAGATACGCAGTATTTT.

The chain recombines TRBV4-1 with TRBJ1-4; D may be TRBD1 (5 bases). The CDR3 is 16 amino acids. Looked up from germline, CDR1 is MGHRA and CDR2 is YSYEKL. V dropped 1 base and J dropped 6 bases, with 15 bases sitting between them. The CDR3: CASSQAGNRGDEKLFF. In DNA form, the CDR3 reads TGCGCCAGCAGCCAAGCGGGGAACAGAGGGGATGAAAAACTGTTTTTT.

This chain connects TRBV18 to TRBJ2-5; 10 bases map to TRBD2. The CDR3 consists of 16 residues. The ends lost 0 bases at V and 4 bases at J; junction bases unmatched: 5. Per the germline V gene, CDR1 is KGHSH and CDR2 is LQKENI. The CDR3 bases are TGTGCCAGCTCACCACCGGCTAGCGGGAGTGCAGAGACCCAGTACTTC. Amino acids: CASSPPASGSAETQYF.

V gene TRBV2 combines with J gene TRBJ2-5; D is unclear. Matching the DNA end better, TRBJ2-7 makes the J call doubtful. This CDR3 is built from 15 residues. Germline-derived CDR1 and CDR2 are SNHLY and FYNNEI. CDR3 sequence reads: CASSEVDPVAYEQYF. The CDR3, as DNA: TGTGCCAGCAGTGAAGTAGACCCGGTTGCCTACGAGCAGTACTTC.

CDR3 loop: CASSDSLWGANVLTF. In nucleotides, the CDR3 is TGCGCCAGCAGTGATTCCTTGTGGGGGGCCAACGTCCTGACTTTC. The gene calls are TRBV10-1 and TRBJ2-6, with D unclear. This CDR3 has 15 residues. Germline CDR1 is WNHNN and CDR2 is SYGVQD (reference sequence). With 3 bases removed from V and 4 bases from J, the gap between germline ends came to 10 bases.

This chain uses TRBV11-2 with TRBJ1-1; a possible D gene is TRBD1 (5 bases). This CDR3 contains 15 residues. Germline V CDR1 and CDR2: SGHAT, FQNNGV. V shed 7 bases and J shed 5 bases, with 20 bases lying between them. The CDR3 sequence is CASTLVPTGGTEAFF. In DNA, the CDR3 is TGTGCCAGCACCCTCGTGCCCACAGGAGGGACTGAAGCTTTCTTT.

The chain combines TRBV5-1 with TRBJ2-7; 7 bases agree with TRBD2. The V gene end was trimmed by 0 bases and the J gene end by 0 bases; junction bases not matched to a gene: 9. There are 17 residues in the CDR3. Per the germline V gene, CDR1 is SGHRS and CDR2 is YFSETQ. This CDR3 is CASSLALPGRGSYEQYF. CDR3 coding DNA: TGCGCCAGCAGCTTGGCGCTCCCAGGGAGGGGCTCCTACGAGCAGTACTTC. Based on the CDR3 plus reference TRBV5-1 and TRBJ2-7, the full variable domain is KAGVTQTPRYLIKTRGQQVTLSCSPISGHRSVSWYQQTPGQGLQFLFEYFSETQRNKGNFPGRFSGRQFSNSRSEMNVSTLELGDSALYLCASSLALPGRGSYEQYFGPGTRLTVT.

This clone was observed a handful of times. The gene calls are TRBV28 and TRBJ1-5, with a possible D match to TRBD1 (5 bases). Trimming took 5 bases from V and 5 from J, leaving 13 bases between them. CDR1 is MDHEN, CDR2 SYDVKM, per germline. This CDR3 has 14 residues. For the CDR3, the DNA is TGTGCCAGCAGTGTCTCCCAGGGTTATCAGCCCCAGCATTTT. As protein: CASSVSQGYQPQHF.

About this clone: Distinct nucleotide sequences in the sample also encode this CDR3. The V gene is TRBV5-1, the J gene TRBJ2-7; no definite D call. Trimming shortened V by 3 bases and J by 0 bases, and 4 bases separated the two germline ends. Germline CDR1 SGHRS, CDR2 YFSETQ. The CDR3 is made up of 12 amino acids. In DNA form, the CDR3 reads TGCGCCAGCAGCTCCGGCTCCTACGAGCAGTACTTC. Translation: CASSSGSYEQYF.

This clone was counted once. V is TRBV2 and J is TRBJ2-7, with 8 bases identical to TRBD2. CDR1 is SNHLY, CDR2 FYNNEI, per germline. This CDR3 spans 16 amino acids. Germline trimming cut 3 bases from V and 3 bases from J; bases unmatched to any gene: 10. The CDR3 is CASSEGDSGTLYEQYF. CDR3 in DNA: TGTGCCAGCAGTGAGGGGGATAGCGGGACCCTCTACGAGCAGTACTTC.

This clone appeared a single time. This CDR3 reads CASSIVPGRNQDTQYF. The CDR3 DNA is TGTGCCAGCAGCATAGTGCCCGGGAGGAACCAAGATACGCAGTATTTT. This chain uses TRBV7-6 with TRBJ2-3, with 7 bases fitting TRBD2. V gave up 5 bases and J gave up 5 bases; unmatched junction bases: 13. The CDR3 has 16 residues. Per the germline V gene, CDR1 is SGHVS and CDR2 is FNYEAQ. Using reference TRBV7-6 and TRBJ2-3 for the parts outside the CDR3, the full variable domain is GAGVSQSPRYKVTKRGQDVALRCDPISGHVSLYWYRQALGQGPEFLTYFNYEAQQDKSGLPNDRFSAERPEGSISTLTIQRTEQRDSAMYRCASSIVPGRNQDTQYFGPGTRLTVL.

This clone appeared once. The rearrangement uses TRBV12-5 and TRBJ2-3; D perhaps matches TRBD1 (6 bases). Trimming pared 1 base from V and 4 bases from J, leaving 12 bases between. Germline lookup yields CDR1 LGHNT and CDR2 FRNRAP. This CDR3 has 15 residues. CDR3 DNA: TGTGCTAGTGGTTTGGCTGGGGGCCCCGCAGATACGCAGTATTTT. Translation gives CASGLAGGPADTQYF. Full variable domain (missing parts from reference TRBV12-5 and TRBJ2-3): DARVTQTPRHKVTEMGQEVTMRCQPILGHNTVFWYRQTMMQGLELLAYFRNRAPLDDSGMPKDRFSAEMPDATLATLKIQPSEPRDSAVYFCASGLAGGPADTQYFGPGTRLTVL.

V gene TRBV28 combines with J gene TRBJ2-7, with TRBD1 matching over 8 bases. There are 14 residues in the CDR3. V was pared by 6 bases and J by 3 bases, with 7 bases of the junction left unmatched. The V gene's germline CDR1 is MDHEN and CDR2 SYDVKM. CDR3 DNA sequence: TGTGCCAGCAGGGGGCAGGGGGCGGGCTACGAGCAGTACTTC. Translated, it gives CASRGQGAGYEQYF.

The CDR3 region is CASSKDGQGRYEQYF. DNA for the CDR3: TGTGCCAGCAGCAAGGACGGACAGGGAAGGTACGAGCAGTACTTC. The genes are TRBV6-1 and TRBJ2-7; 8 nucleotides line up with TRBD1. V lost 6 bases to trimming and J lost 4 bases; unmatched junction nucleotides: 11. Germline V gene sequence: CDR1 MNHNS, CDR2 SASEGT. The CDR3 is 15 amino acids.

J is TRBJ2-1 and V is TRBV6-6; D may be TRBD1 (5 bases). Trimming left V 4 bases short and J 6 bases short, with 16 bases between. CDR1 MNHNY and CDR2 SVGAGI come from the germline V gene (reference sequence). CDR3 length equals 15 residues. In DNA form, the CDR3 reads TGTGCCAGCAGTTCAAGCAGGGATTCTTTCAATGAGCAGTTCTTC. Translation: CASSSSRDSFNEQFF.

This chain joins TRBV20-1 and TRBJ2-5, with 7 bases identical to TRBD2. Per germline, CDR1 DFQATT and CDR2 SNEGSKA (reference sequence). This CDR3 contains 9 residues. The trim removed 8 bases at V and 7 bases at J, leaving 1 base unmatched. CDR3: CSPGGTQYF. For the CDR3, the DNA is TGCAGTCCGGGGGGGACCCAGTACTTC.

This chain uses TRBV4-1 with TRBJ1-6; 8 bases align to TRBD1. Germline CDR1 and CDR2: MGHRA and YSYEKL. This CDR3 has 16 amino acids. Trimming cost V 4 bases and J 6 bases; bases outside gene matches: 8. The CDR3: CASSPLTTGANSPLHF. CDR3 bases: TGCGCCAGCAGCCCATTAACGACAGGGGCTAATTCACCCCTCCACTTT.

The rearrangement joins TRBV7-6 to TRBJ2-1, with TRBD2 matching 10 bases. Trimming took 3 bases from V and 4 from J; bases not matched to a gene: 3. The CDR3 consists of 15 residues. Per the germline V gene, CDR1 is SGHVS and CDR2 is FNYEAQ. CDR3 sequence (DNA): TGTGCCAGCAGCTTCACTAGCGGGGTTTACAATGAGCAGTTCTTC. Amino acids: CASSFTSGVYNEQFF.

As regards this clone: This CDR3 is also generated by other DNA sequences in the sample. CDR3 bases: TGTGCCAGCAGTCGGGACGGCTACGAGCAGTACTTC. It encodes CASSRDGYEQYF. This chain connects TRBV28 to TRBJ2-7, with D perhaps TRBD1 or TRBD2 (5 bases each). Germline V lookup: CDR1 MDHEN, CDR2 SYDVKM. The CDR3 spans 12 residues. V was pared by 5 bases and J by 3 bases, with 8 bases between.

J is TRBJ2-1 and V is TRBV7-9, with 16 positions matching TRBD2. Per germline, CDR1 SEHNR and CDR2 FQNEAQ (reference sequence). Unmatched junction bases numbered 9, after V lost 1 base and J lost 6 bases. The CDR3 consists of 19 residues. CDR3 sequence: CASSLGGTSGRGSSNEQFF. As DNA, the CDR3 is TGTGCCAGCAGCTTAGGCGGGACTAGCGGGAGGGGTTCATCCAATGAGCAGTTCTTC.

The CDR3 protein is CASSFQRNTEAFF. The CDR3 DNA reads TGTGCCAGCAGCTTTCAGAGGAACACTGAAGCTTTCTTT. This rearrangement joins TRBV7-8 to TRBJ1-1; no clear D. CDR3 size: 13 residues. Per the germline V gene, CDR1 is SGHVS and CDR2 is FQNEAQ. Trimming took off 3 bases at V and 1 base at J, with 6 bases between the two ends.

The CDR3: CASSLVDIGSYEQYF. The CDR3 DNA reads as TGTGCCAGCAGCTTAGTGGACATAGGTTCCTACGAGCAGTACTTC. The V gene is TRBV11-2, the J gene TRBJ2-7, with a possible D match to TRBD1 (5 bases). The germline V gene encodes CDR1 SGHAT and CDR2 FQNNGV. The CDR3 is made up of 15 amino acids. V shed 1 base and J shed 1 base, with 11 bases lying between them.

This clone was detected once. The chain links TRBV5-1 to TRBJ2-7; D is ambiguous. The CDR3 totals 14 residues. The V and J ends lost 5 bases and 2 bases respectively, with 14 bases between them. Germline V lookup: CDR1 SGHRS, CDR2 YFSETQ. The CDR3 DNA follows: TGCGCCAGCAGGGAGCACACTCAAACCTACGAGCAGTACTTC. This codes for CASREHTQTYEQYF.

The chain joins TRBV18 to TRBJ2-6; D unclear. The ends were cut back, 3 bases at V and 1 base at J, with 4 bases in the middle. Germline V gene sequence: CDR1 KGHSH, CDR2 LQKENI. The CDR3 consists of 14 residues. The CDR3 region has the DNA TGTGCCAGCTCACCCCTGTCTGGGGCCAACGTCCTGACTTTC. Translated, it gives CASSPLSGANVLTF.

The rearrangement uses TRBV15 and TRBJ2-5; possible D gene TRBD2, 6 bases. The last part of the DNA fits TRBJ2-7 better; the J call may be wrong. This CDR3 is 15 amino acids long. Germline V gives CDR1 LNHNV, CDR2 YYDKDF (reference sequence). CDR3 region: CATSREMRRVYEQYF. For the CDR3, the DNA is TGTGCCACCAGCAGAGAAATGCGGAGGGTCTACGAGCAGTACTTC.

This chain connects TRBV28 to TRBJ1-5; D remains unclear. V lost 6 bases and J 3 bases, leaving 9 bases between the germline ends. Germline values: CDR1 MDHEN, CDR2 SYDVKM. The CDR3 extends over 13 amino acids. CDR3 sequence (DNA): TGTGCCAGCAGCCTACACACCAATCAGCCCCAGCATTTT. Amino acids: CASSLHTNQPQHF.

The chain is built from TRBV11-2 and TRBJ2-6; D not certain. This CDR3 comprises 14 residues. CDR1 is SGHAT and CDR2 is FQNNGV in the germline V gene. V lost 3 bases to trimming and J lost 0 bases, with 3 bases between them. CDR3 nucleotide sequence: TGTGCCAGCAGCTTTAGCTCTGGGGCCAACGTCCTGACTTTC. It yields the protein CASSFSSGANVLTF.

This clone showed up just a few times. This sequence joins TRBV28 and TRBJ1-5; tentative D call: TRBD1 (5 bases). V was cut by 6 bases and J by 5 bases, with 17 bases left in between. Looked up from germline, CDR1 is MDHEN and CDR2 is SYDVKM. The CDR3 runs 15 residues. CDR3 in amino acids: CASSPPRGIDQPQHF. CDR3 bases: TGTGCCAGCAGCCCCCCCCGGGGGATCGATCAGCCCCAGCATTTT.